Below, 17 T cell receptor beta chains from the same sample are listed, as sequenced in a study of graft-versus-host responses after intestinal transplantation. These receptors lack a known antigen. The assay was immunoSEQ multiplex PCR, and TCRdb's table has in-frame clones only and misses some. The sample has about 100,000 clones, more than 75% seen once. Sequenced material: unstimulated CD4+ T cells sorted from spleen or lymph node cells, taken before transplant. Receptors were obtained from a human donor who was the organ donor for an intestinal transplant.

V usage is TRBV10-1 and J usage is TRBJ2-7; the D gene is possibly TRBD1 (5 bases). CDR3 size: 14 residues. Germline CDR1 reads WNHNN; CDR2 reads SYGVQD (reference sequence). Trimming took off 6 bases at V and 6 bases at J, with 18 bases between the two ends. CDR3 nucleotides: TGCGCCAGCAGAAAAGACAGCGCCGCCGGCGAGCAGTACTTC. It specifies CASRKDSAAGEQYF.

The chain combines TRBV10-2 with TRBJ1-1, with D perhaps TRBD1 (5 bases). This CDR3 spans 15 amino acids. Trimming cost V 6 bases and J 10 bases, with 24 bases left between them. Germline loops: CDR1 WSHSY, CDR2 SAAADI. CDR3 in amino acids: CASSGWGSRGSGAFF. The CDR3 DNA is TGCGCCAGCAGCGGGTGGGGCAGCCGGGGGTCGGGAGCTTTCTTT.

V is TRBV11-3 and J is TRBJ1-1, with 8 bases lining up with TRBD1. V was pared by 5 bases and J by 4 bases, with 15 bases of the junction left unmatched. This CDR3 contains 17 residues. From germline, CDR1 is SGHNT and CDR2 YENEEA. The CDR3: CASSPRRTGFFRTEAFF. Written as DNA, the CDR3 is TGTGCCAGCAGCCCCCGTCGGACAGGGTTCTTCCGCACTGAAGCTTTCTTT.

The chain couples TRBV7-2 to TRBJ2-3, with TRBD2 identical over 8 bases. After removal of 5 bases from V and 4 bases from J, the junction contained 5 bases not matched to a gene. Germline CDR1 and CDR2: SGHTA and FQGNSA. This CDR3 is built from 14 residues. In DNA form, the CDR3 reads TGTGCCAGCAGCGGGACTAGATTCGCAGATACGCAGTATTTT. It encodes CASSGTRFADTQYF.

The rearrangement links TRBV4-1 to TRBJ2-7, with D unclear. Germline values: CDR1 MGHRA, CDR2 YSYEKL. V lost 0 bases to trimming and J lost 2 bases, with 8 bases between them. CDR3 length: 14 amino acids. The CDR3 sequence: CASSQEGHPYEQYF. CDR3 nucleotides: TGCGCCAGCAGCCAAGAAGGCCATCCCTACGAGCAGTACTTC.

This clone was detected a few times. V gene TRBV5-1 combines with J gene TRBJ1-3; D is unresolved. The germline gives CDR1 SGHRS, CDR2 YFSETQ. CDR3 length equals 15 residues. Deletions cut 0 bases from V and 0 bases from J, with 7 bases between. The CDR3 spells CASSLGSYSGNTIYF. CDR3 coding DNA: TGCGCCAGCAGCTTGGGTTCATACTCTGGAAACACCATATATTTT.

The chain has TRBV30 and TRBJ2-7; D may match TRBD1 or TRBD2 (5 bases each). Germline values: CDR1 GTSNPN, CDR2 SVGIG (reference sequence). V dropped 0 bases and J dropped 0 bases, with 12 bases sitting between them. The CDR3 consists of 15 residues. This CDR3 is CAWSVLGETSYEQYF. CDR3 sequence (DNA): TGTGCCTGGAGTGTACTAGGGGAGACCTCCTACGAGCAGTACTTC.

The J gene is TRBJ1-2, the V gene TRBV7-2; 7 nucleotides align to TRBD1. Germline V gene lookup returns CDR1 SGHTA and CDR2 FQGNSA. After removal of 1 base from V and 8 bases from J, the junction contained 16 bases not matched to a gene. The CDR3 has 17 residues. CDR3 sequence: CASSLVLTGAAVGGYTF. Here the CDR3 DNA reads TGTGCCAGCAGCTTAGTACTAACAGGGGCCGCGGTAGGAGGCTACACCTTC.

The V and J genes are TRBV29-1 and TRBJ2-1, with D possibly TRBD1 on 5 matching bases. Looked up from germline, CDR1 is SQVTM and CDR2 is ANQGSEA. The CDR3 covers 11 residues. Trimming cost V 3 bases and J 12 bases, with 12 bases left between them. The chain's CDR3 is CSVETLQGQFF. CDR3 DNA sequence: TGCAGCGTTGAGACCCTTCAGGGGCAGTTCTTC.

The rearrangement links TRBV25-1 to TRBJ2-6, with D possibly being TRBD1 or TRBD2 (5 bases each). The germline V gene encodes CDR1 MGHDK and CDR2 SYGVNS. CDR3 length: 16 amino acids. The V gene lost 1 base and the J gene lost 4 bases, with 11 bases spanning the gap. The CDR3 sequence is CASSEFAGTGANVLTF. The CDR3 DNA follows: TGTGCCAGCAGTGAATTTGCAGGGACCGGGGCCAACGTCCTGACTTTC.

The chain is built from TRBV30 and TRBJ1-3; no reliable D call. V shed 4 bases and J shed 3 bases, with 7 bases lying between them. The germline V gene encodes CDR1 GTSNPN and CDR2 SVGIG (reference sequence). The CDR3 is 12 amino acids. The CDR3: CAWKLSGNTIYF. CDR3 nucleotides: TGTGCCTGGAAGCTGAGTGGAAACACCATATATTTT. Drawing the rest from reference TRBV30 and TRBJ1-3, the complete variable domain is SQTIHQWPATLVQPVGSPLSLECTVEGTSNPNLYWYRQAAGRGLQLLFYSVGIGQISSEVPQNLSASRPQDRQFILSSKKLLLSDSGFYLCAWKLSGNTIYFGEGSWLTVV.

The genes are TRBV30 and TRBJ1-1; D gene uncertain. V shed 2 bases and J shed 3 bases, with 7 bases lying between them. Looked up from germline, CDR1 is GTSNPN and CDR2 is SVGIG (reference sequence). CDR3 length equals 12 residues. The CDR3 DNA sequence: TGTGCCTGGAGTACCTCTTACACTGAAGCTTTCTTT. It translates to CAWSTSYTEAFF.

The chain employs TRBV25-1 and TRBJ1-6; no definite D call. Germline assignment: CDR1 MGHDK and CDR2 SYGVNS. The V and J ends lost 3 bases and 10 bases respectively, with 19 bases between them. The length of the CDR3 is 16 residues. Here the CDR3 DNA reads TGTGCCAGCAGTGATTACGGAACGTCCGGACTCTCACCCCTCCACTTT. This gives the protein CASSDYGTSGLSPLHF.

Only a few counts were recorded for this clone. The sample carries other DNA sequences with the same CDR3. The genes are TRBV5-1 and TRBJ2-5, with 9 positions matching TRBD1. The CDR3 runs to 13 residues. V shed 4 bases and J 5 bases; nucleotides not matched to a gene: 3. Germline CDR1 SGHRS, CDR2 YFSETQ. The CDR3, as DNA: TGCGCCAGCAGCAGGACAGGGGACGAGACCCAGTACTTC. Translating it yields CASSRTGDETQYF. The full variable domain, its missing parts supplied by reference TRBV5-1 and TRBJ2-5, is KAGVTQTPRYLIKTRGQQVTLSCSPISGHRSVSWYQQTPGQGLQFLFEYFSETQRNKGNFPGRFSGRQFSNSRSEMNVSTLELGDSALYLCASSRTGDETQYFGPGTRLLVL.

The V call is TRBV28, the J call TRBJ2-2, with D perhaps TRBD2 (6 bases). Germline loops: CDR1 MDHEN, CDR2 SYDVKM. V lost 3 bases to trimming and J lost 6 bases, with 20 bases between them. CDR3 length: 17 residues. CDR3: CASSFYLWGVDPGELFF. CDR3 nucleotide sequence: TGTGCCAGCAGTTTTTATCTCTGGGGGGTTGATCCCGGGGAGCTGTTTTTT.

The J gene is TRBJ1-3, the V gene TRBV10-1; no firm D call. CDR1 and CDR2 (germline): WNHNN, SYGVQD (reference sequence). The V end was cut by 0 bases, the J end by 0 bases, with 9 bases between. This CDR3 contains 16 residues. The CDR3 coding sequence is TGCGCCAGCAGTGAGTCGCGACGGAACTCTGGAAACACCATATATTTT. Its translation: CASSESRRNSGNTIYF.

The chain uses TRBV2 and TRBJ1-1, with unresolved D. Germline loops: CDR1 SNHLY, CDR2 FYNNEI. V was clipped by 2 bases and J by 11 bases, with 12 bases between them. The CDR3 runs to 12 residues. The CDR3 protein is CASSEMGMEAFF. The CDR3 DNA follows: TGTGCCAGCAGTGAAATGGGTATGGAGGCTTTCTTT.